This TCR beta chain was observed in a study of blood T cell repertoires in COVID-19. About the study: T cells, B-cell-depleted T cells, or PBMCs supplied cDNA or gDNA.

The CDR3 extends over 15 amino acids. Germline V CDR1 and CDR2: MNHEY, SVGAGI. V lost 1 base, J lost 2 bases, and 12 bases lay in between. Original handling: Nucleated cell counts were estimated from reference gene primer amplification. Libraries were prepared by immunoSEQ multiplex PCR; TCRdb keeps only in-frame clonotypes and omits some of them. That table supplies the V and J calls and clone size; D and trimming were determined from the DNA. The sample lists around 250,000 clones, around 89% seen once, with 4.1% in the top ten. Participants were aged about 18 to 100 years from about two dozen US areas. For recovered donors of Cohort 3, there were two negative PCRs, clearance, or symptom resolution.

Specimen: PBMCs or T cells enriched from blood (not recorded which). The clonotype originates from a woman between 25 and 40 years old who had recovered from COVID-19. This sequence joins TRBV6-5 and TRBJ2-7; no clear D. The DNA for the CDR3 is TGTGCCAGCAGTTACTGGGCTGATCCCCCCTACGAGCAGTACTTC. It translates to CASSYWADPPYEQYF.